Below are 18 T cell receptor beta chains sequenced from a single sample in a study of PD-L1 blockade in urothelial cancer. Time point given: peripheral blood 6 weeks after treatment start. Libraries were prepared by immunoSEQ multiplex PCR; TCRdb keeps only in-frame clonotypes and omits some of them. The sample lists roughly 32,000 clones; roughly nine tenths were seen once. The sample in question was PBMCs, obtained around atezolizumab (anti-PD-L1) treatment. The receptor set was obtained from a man aged 80 or over with urothelial cancer.

The chain links TRBV7-2 to TRBJ2-2; D uncertain. CDR3 length equals 12 residues. Germline V gene lookup returns CDR1 SGHTA and CDR2 FQGNSA. V lost 10 bases, J lost 7 bases, and 13 bases lay in between. CDR3 nucleotide sequence: TGTGCCACCCGCCCGAGAGTCGGGGAGCTGTTTTTT. Translated, it gives CATRPRVGELFF.

This clone has a single count. The V and J genes are TRBV6-1 and TRBJ1-2; no reliable D call. Trimming pared 5 bases from V and 8 bases from J, leaving 18 bases between. Germline V gene data show CDR1 as MNHNS and CDR2 as SASEGT. The CDR3 is 14 residues long. The CDR3 nucleotides read TGTGCCAGCAGTAACACCGGACTGGCGGGGGGCTACACCTTC. It specifies CASSNTGLAGGYTF.

This chain links TRBV30 with TRBJ2-1, with D perhaps TRBD2 (5 bases). V dropped 2 bases and J dropped 8 bases, with 13 bases sitting between them. CDR1 is GTSNPN, CDR2 SVGIG, per germline (reference sequence). There are 13 residues in the CDR3. CDR3 DNA sequence: TGTGCCTGGAGTAGGGAGTGGGGAGATGAGCAGTTCTTC. Translation: CAWSREWGDEQFF.

The sample holds a few counts of this clone. This chain links TRBV30 with TRBJ1-4, with D unclear. V was cut by 2 bases and J by 8 bases, with 12 bases left in between. Germline V gene lookup returns CDR1 GTSNPN and CDR2 SVGIG (reference sequence). This CDR3 comprises 13 residues. The CDR3 nucleotides read TGTGCCTGGAGTCGACCGGGAGAGGAAAAACTGTTTTTT. Amino acids: CAWSRPGEEKLFF. Full variable domain (remainder filled in from reference TRBV30 and TRBJ1-4): SQTIHQWPATLVQPVGSPLSLECTVEGTSNPNLYWYRQAAGRGLQLLFYSVGIGQISSEVPQNLSASRPQDRQFILSSKKLLLSDSGFYLCAWSRPGEEKLFFGSGTQLSVL.

The V call is TRBV6-6, the J call TRBJ2-2, with TRBD2 matching over 7 bases. The CDR3 loop spans 14 amino acids. CDR1 and CDR2 (germline): MNHNY, SVGAGI (reference sequence). The V segment lost 8 bases and the J segment 1 base; nucleotides outside the gene matches: 4. This CDR3 reads CASRREGNTGELFF. CDR3 nucleotides: TGTGCCAGCCGGAGGGAGGGGAACACCGGGGAGCTGTTTTTT.

This chain joins TRBV11-2 and TRBJ2-1, with 7 bases matching TRBD2. Germline V CDR1 and CDR2: SGHAT, FQNNGV. This CDR3 spans 13 amino acids. V shed 5 bases, J shed 11 bases, and the junction held 9 bases outside the gene matches. In nucleotides, the CDR3 is TGTGCCAGCAGCCCAGGGCGGCGGGAGAAGCAGTTCTTC. Amino acid sequence: CASSPGRREKQFF.

This chain uses TRBV7-2 with TRBJ2-7; TRBD1 agrees at 7 bases. The CDR3 extends over 15 amino acids. V lost 5 bases, J lost 3 bases, and 10 bases stayed unmatched. Germline assignment: CDR1 SGHTA and CDR2 FQGNSA. For the CDR3, the DNA is TGTGCCAGCAGCCCCGCAGGGGGTTTAGGCTACGAGCAGTACTTC. It encodes CASSPAGGLGYEQYF.

V gene TRBV5-6 combines with J gene TRBJ1-4; D ambiguous. CDR3 length equals 18 residues. V lost 2 bases to trimming and J lost 8 bases, with 25 bases between them. CDR1 and CDR2 (germline): SGHDT, YYEEEE. The CDR3 is CASSFRVPNHPFVEKLFF. The CDR3, as DNA: TGTGCCAGCAGCTTCCGGGTTCCGAATCACCCGTTTGTGGAAAAACTGTTTTTT.

The chain uses TRBV27 and TRBJ2-3; 12 bases line up with TRBD2. The ends lost 6 bases at V and 2 bases at J; junction bases unmatched: 6. This CDR3 spans 16 amino acids. Germline V gene data show CDR1 as MNHEY and CDR2 as SMNVEV (reference sequence). The CDR3 DNA is TGTGCCAGCAGACGACTAGCGGGAGCCCTCACAGATACGCAGTATTTT. Translation gives CASRRLAGALTDTQYF.

This rearrangement joins TRBV6-6 to TRBJ2-1; TRBD2 might be the D (5 bases). Per germline, CDR1 MNHNY and CDR2 SVGAGI (reference sequence). Trimming removed 8 bases at V and 8 bases at J, with 7 bases between. There are 10 residues in the CDR3. CDR3 in DNA: TGTGCCAGCGGACTTTATGAGCAGTTCTTC. This gives the protein CASGLYEQFF.

The chain is built from TRBV7-7 and TRBJ2-1; no definite D call. Germline CDR1 and CDR2: SSHAT and FNYEAQ (reference sequence). Trimming removed 1 base from V and 3 bases from J, with 4 bases in between. The CDR3 contains 13 residues. The CDR3 coding sequence is TGTGCCAGCAGCTTAGATAGCTACAATGAGCAGTTCTTC. Its protein is CASSLDSYNEQFF.

The V gene is TRBV7-2, the J gene TRBJ1-1; D not resolved. Germline loops: CDR1 SGHTA, CDR2 FQGNSA. The germline V and J ends were trimmed by 3 bases and 0 bases, with 11 bases remaining between them. The CDR3 extends over 15 amino acids. CDR3 in amino acids: CASSFAGAMNTEAFF. CDR3 nucleotide sequence: TGTGCCAGCAGCTTTGCCGGTGCCATGAACACTGAAGCTTTCTTT.

The chain carries TRBV7-9 and TRBJ1-1, with D maybe TRBD1 (5 bases). Trimming cost V 6 bases and J 3 bases, with 14 bases left between them. The CDR3 runs to 14 residues. Germline V gives CDR1 SEHNR, CDR2 FQNEAQ (reference sequence). In DNA, the CDR3 is TGTGCCAGCAGTTCTCGGGGGGAAGACACTGAAGCTTTCTTT. This codes for CASSSRGEDTEAFF. The variable domain in full, with the rest retrieved from reference TRBV7-9 and TRBJ1-1, is DTGVSQNPRHKITKRGQNVTFRCDPISEHNRLYWYRQTLGQGPEFLTYFQNEAQLEKSRLLSDRFSAERPKGSFSTLEIQRTEQGDSAMYLCASSSRGEDTEAFFGQGTRLTVV.

The rearrangement uses TRBV4-3 and TRBJ2-1; 10 bases are a match to TRBD1. The trim removed 5 bases at V and 6 bases at J, leaving 13 bases unmatched. Looked up from germline, CDR1 is LGHNA and CDR2 is YSLEER. The CDR3 is 17 residues long. The CDR3 is CASSGTPGQGTSNEQFF. DNA of the CDR3: TGCGCCAGCAGCGGAACACCGGGACAGGGGACCAGCAATGAGCAGTTCTTC.

This chain joins TRBV5-1 and TRBJ2-7; 13 bases map to TRBD2. Per germline, CDR1 SGHRS and CDR2 YFSETQ. CDR3 size: 13 residues. J lost 6 bases, V lost 3 bases, and 0 bases had no gene match. The CDR3: CASSWTSGSEQYF. CDR3 in DNA: TGCGCCAGCAGCTGGACTAGCGGGAGCGAGCAGTACTTC.

J is TRBJ2-7 and V is TRBV18, with TRBD1 matching over 9 bases. The CDR3 covers 14 residues. Germline trimming cut 3 bases from V and 2 bases from J; bases unmatched to any gene: 2. Germline lookup yields CDR1 KGHSH and CDR2 LQKENI. The CDR3: CASSPWDRAYEQYF. CDR3 in DNA: TGTGCCAGCTCACCGTGGGACAGGGCCTACGAGCAGTACTTC.

The CDR3 DNA is TGTGCCAGCAGCGCGTGGCGTGACAGGGTCAAGCAGTTCTTC. The encoded protein is CASSAWRDRVKQFF. This sequence joins TRBV11-2 and TRBJ2-1; 7 bases line up with TRBD1. The J segment lost 11 bases and the V segment lost 5 bases, leaving 12 bases of the junction unmatched. The germline V gene encodes CDR1 SGHAT and CDR2 FQNNGV. The length of the CDR3 is 14 residues.

On this clone: The junction and the germline gene differ at one end; a read error may be behind it. Additional DNA sequences in this sample encode the identical CDR3. The V and J genes are TRBV7-8 and TRBJ1-5, with 10 bases that match TRBD1. CDR3 length: 16 amino acids. The germline V gene has CDR1 SGHVS and CDR2 FQNEAQ. The CDR3: CASSSTTGGINQPQHF. CDR3 DNA sequence: TGCGCCAGCAGCTCTACGACAGGGGGCATCAATCAGCCCCAGCATTTT.